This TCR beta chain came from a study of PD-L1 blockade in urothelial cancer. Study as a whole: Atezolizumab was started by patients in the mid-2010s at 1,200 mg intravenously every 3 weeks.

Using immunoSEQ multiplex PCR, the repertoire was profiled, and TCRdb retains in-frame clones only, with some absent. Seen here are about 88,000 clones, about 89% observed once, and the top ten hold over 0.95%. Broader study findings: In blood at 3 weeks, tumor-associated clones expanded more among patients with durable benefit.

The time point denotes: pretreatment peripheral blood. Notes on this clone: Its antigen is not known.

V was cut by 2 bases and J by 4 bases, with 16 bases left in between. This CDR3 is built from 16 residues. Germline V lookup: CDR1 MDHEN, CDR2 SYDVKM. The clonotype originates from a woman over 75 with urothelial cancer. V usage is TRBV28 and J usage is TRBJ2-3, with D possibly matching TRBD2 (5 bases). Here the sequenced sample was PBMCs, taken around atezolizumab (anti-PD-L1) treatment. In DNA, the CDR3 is TGTGCCAGCAGTTTAGAGGGTCCCTTTCGGGCAGATACGCAGTATTTT. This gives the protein CASSLEGPFRADTQYF. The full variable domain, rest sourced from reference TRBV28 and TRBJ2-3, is DVKVTQSSRYLVKRTGEKVFLECVQDMDHENMFWYRQDPGLGLRLIYFSYDVKMKEKGDIPEGYSVSREKKERFSLILESASTNQTSMYLCASSLEGPFRADTQYFGPGTRLTVL.